This entry is about one TCR beta chain. Germline trimming cut 7 bases from V and 4 bases from J; bases unmatched to any gene: 9. CDR1 and CDR2 from the germline V gene are MDHEN and SYDVKM. The CDR3 sequence is 15 residues long. The data were obtained in a study of blood T cell repertoires in COVID-19. Study as a whole: The origin of the acute and convalescent COVID-19 samples was the United States, Italy and Spain. The cDNA or gDNA used as material had been derived from T cells, B-cell-depleted T cells, or PBMCs.

Methods used by the authors: Estimation of nucleated cell counts was performed using reference gene primer amplification. TCRdb keeps only in-frame clones here, not all; method: immunoSEQ multiplex PCR. The V and J calls and clone size were taken over from that table, and D and trimming were inferred from the DNA. Among roughly 40,000 clones, more than 65% were seen once, and the ten largest hold 61%. Sequenced sample: peripheral blood. V and J are TRBV28 and TRBJ1-5, with 8 positions matching TRBD1. The TCR sequence derives from a man older than 75 with acute or convalescent COVID-19. The CDR3 bases are TGTGCCAGCATTTCTCAGGGGGCTGGGAATCAGCCCCAGCATTTT. Translation: CASISQGAGNQPQHF.